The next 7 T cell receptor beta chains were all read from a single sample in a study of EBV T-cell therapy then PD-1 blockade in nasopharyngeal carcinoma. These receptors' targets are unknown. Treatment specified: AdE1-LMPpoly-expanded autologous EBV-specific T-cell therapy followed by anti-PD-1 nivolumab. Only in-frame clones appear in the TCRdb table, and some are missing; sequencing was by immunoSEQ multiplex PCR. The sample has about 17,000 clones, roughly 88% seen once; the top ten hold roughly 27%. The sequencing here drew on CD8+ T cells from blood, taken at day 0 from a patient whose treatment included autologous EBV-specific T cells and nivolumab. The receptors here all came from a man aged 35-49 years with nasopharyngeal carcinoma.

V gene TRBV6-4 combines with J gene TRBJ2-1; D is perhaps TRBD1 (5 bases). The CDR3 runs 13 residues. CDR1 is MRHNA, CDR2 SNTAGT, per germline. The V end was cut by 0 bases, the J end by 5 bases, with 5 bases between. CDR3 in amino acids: CASSDSDNNEQFF. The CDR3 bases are TGTGCCAGCAGTGACTCGGACAACAATGAGCAGTTCTTC.

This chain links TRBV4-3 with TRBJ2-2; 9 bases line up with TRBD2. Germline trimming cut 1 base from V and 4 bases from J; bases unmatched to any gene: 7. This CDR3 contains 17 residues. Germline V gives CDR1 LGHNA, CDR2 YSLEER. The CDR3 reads CASSQAVRGGVTGELFF. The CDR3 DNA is TGCGCCAGCAGCCAAGCTGTGCGGGGGGGCGTCACCGGGGAGCTGTTTTTT.

CDR3 sequence: CASSLIRQGGEQFF. CDR3 sequence (DNA): TGTGCCAGCAGCTTAATAAGACAGGGGGGTGAGCAGTTCTTC. The chain is built from TRBV7-3 and TRBJ2-1; 9 nucleotides agree with TRBD1. Per germline, CDR1 SGHTA and CDR2 FQGTGA. This CDR3 contains 14 residues. V trimming: 1 base; J trimming: 9 bases; junction bases outside the gene matches: 4.

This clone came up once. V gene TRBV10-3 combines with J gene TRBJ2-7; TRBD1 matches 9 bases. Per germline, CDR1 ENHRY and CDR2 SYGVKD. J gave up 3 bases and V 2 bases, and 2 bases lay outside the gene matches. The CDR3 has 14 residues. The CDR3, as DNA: TGTGCCATCAGTGAGCCGGACAGGGGCTACGAGCAGTACTTC. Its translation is CAISEPDRGYEQYF.

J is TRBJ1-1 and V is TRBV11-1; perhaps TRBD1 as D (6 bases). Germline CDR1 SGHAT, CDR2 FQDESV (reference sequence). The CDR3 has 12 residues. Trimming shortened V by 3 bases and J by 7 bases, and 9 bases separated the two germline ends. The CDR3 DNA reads TGTGCCAGCAGCTTGGACAGTCATGAAGCTTTCTTT. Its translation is CASSLDSHEAFF.

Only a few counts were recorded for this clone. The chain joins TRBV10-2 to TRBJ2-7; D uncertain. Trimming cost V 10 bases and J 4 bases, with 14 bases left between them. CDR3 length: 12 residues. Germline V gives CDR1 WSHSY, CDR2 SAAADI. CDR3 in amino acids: CATTEALYEQYF. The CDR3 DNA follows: TGCGCCACCACAGAGGCGTTATACGAGCAGTACTTC.

CDR3 sequence reads: CASFRGNTEAFF. The CDR3 DNA reads TGTGCCAGCTTCAGGGGGAACACTGAAGCTTTCTTT. This rearrangement joins TRBV12-3 or TRBV12-4 to TRBJ1-1; TRBD1 is a possible D gene (6 bases). This CDR3 comprises 12 residues. The V end lost 8 bases, the J end lost 1 base, and 8 bases lay between the germline ends.